These 20 T cell receptor beta chains originate from one sample sequenced in a study of T-cell memory formation after mild COVID-19. TCRdb analysed the 5' RACE reads with MiXCR anew, one entry per CDR3 protein. The repertoire has 280,000 or so distinct CDR3 sequences, around 8% of them found once; the top ten carry approximately 23%. The sample consisted of PBMCs or a T cell subset sorted from them (not recorded which). Receptor source: a man younger than 35 who had mild COVID-19 (a few samples of this study predate the infection). Cell type and time point are not known.

This clonotype was seen many times. V is TRBV19 and J is TRBJ1-1; a possible D gene is TRBD1 (5 bases). V lost 4 bases to trimming and J lost 4 bases, with 13 bases between them. The CDR3 spans 14 residues. Germline values: CDR1 LNHDA, CDR2 SQIVND (reference sequence). CDR3 bases: TGTGCCAGTAGTAATGTCGGAAGGGGCACTGAAGCTTTCTTT. It codes for CASSNVGRGTEAFF.

This chain links TRBV12-3 or TRBV12-4 with TRBJ1-2; 7 positions agree with TRBD1. CDR3 size: 15 residues. V lost 7 bases, J lost 7 bases, and 15 bases stayed unmatched. The CDR3 protein is CASKRVGTDIRGYTF. DNA of the CDR3: TGTGCCAGCAAAAGGGTCGGGACAGACATTCGTGGCTACACCTTC.

This clonotype was observed a few times. The chain uses TRBV6-5 and TRBJ2-1; possibly TRBD2 for D (5 bases). CDR3 length: 15 residues. The V end was cut by 4 bases, the J end by 10 bases, with 20 bases between. Germline V gene data show CDR1 as MNHEY and CDR2 as SVGAGI. CDR3 nucleotide sequence: TGTGCCAGCAGTTCCCCCCGCGGGCTAGCTGGCGAGCAGTTCTTC. Encoded protein: CASSSPRGLAGEQFF.

This clonotype was seen ten or more times. A much bigger clone sits one base away, suggesting this may be a read error. The chain links TRBV9 to TRBJ2-5; no clear D gene. CDR3 length equals 12 residues. Germline values: CDR1 SGDLS, CDR2 YYNGEE. CDR3 coding DNA: TGCGCCAGCAGCGTGGACCAAGAGACCCAGTACTTC. This gives the protein CASSVDQETQYF.

The rearrangement joins TRBV7-9 to TRBJ1-1; 8 bases are shared with TRBD1. The germline gives CDR1 SEHNR, CDR2 FQNEAQ (reference sequence). The CDR3 contains 14 residues. The ends lost 4 bases at V and 4 bases at J; junction bases unmatched: 5. CDR3 sequence: CASSSWTGPTEAFF. In DNA form, the CDR3 reads TGTGCCAGCAGCTCCTGGACAGGGCCCACTGAAGCTTTCTTT.

This clonotype was observed a handful of times. The V call is TRBV24-1, the J call TRBJ2-5; 7 nucleotides agree with TRBD1. CDR3 size: 15 residues. Trimming removed 4 bases from V and 3 bases from J; junction bases left unmatched: 7. The germline CDR1 and CDR2 sequences are KGHDR and SFDVKD. CDR3 residues: CATSESGTVEETQYF. The CDR3 nucleotides are TGTGCCACCAGTGAATCCGGGACAGTAGAAGAGACCCAGTACTTC.

The chain links TRBV12-3 or TRBV12-4 to TRBJ2-3; D is perhaps TRBD2 (7 bases). CDR3 size: 17 residues. Trimming removed 2 bases from V and 4 bases from J, with 19 bases in between. The CDR3 loop is CASSLFWGGPGADTQYF. CDR3 in DNA: TGTGCCAGCAGTTTATTTTGGGGGGGGCCTGGGGCAGATACGCAGTATTTT.

The genes are TRBV7-8 and TRBJ2-2; weak D call: TRBD2 (6 bases). Germline values: CDR1 SGHVS, CDR2 FQNEAQ. V was shortened by 2 bases and J by 7 bases, with 14 bases between the two germline ends. CDR3 length equals 15 residues. The CDR3 coding sequence is TGTGCCAGCAGCTTAAGGCAGGCGGGGATCGGGGAGCTGTTTTTT. Protein: CASSLRQAGIGELFF.

The chain recombines TRBV7-2 with TRBJ2-2; TRBD2 is a possible D gene (6 bases). V dropped 5 bases and J dropped 0 bases, with 16 bases sitting between them. The CDR3 runs 17 residues. Germline assignment: CDR1 SGHTA and CDR2 FQGNSA. The CDR3 DNA sequence: TGTGCCAGCAGCACCCTGGTCACTAGCCCGAACACCGGGGAGCTGTTTTTT. Amino acid sequence: CASSTLVTSPNTGELFF.

Notes on this clonotype: At one boundary the junction diverges from the germline segment, which might be a read error. This rearrangement joins TRBV7-2 to TRBJ2-1, with 13 bases that match TRBD2. The CDR3 extends over 15 amino acids. From germline, CDR1 is SGHTA and CDR2 FQGNSA. The CDR3 here is CASSLEPTPGLAGIF. CDR3 coding DNA: TGTGCCAGCAGCTTGGAGCCCACCCCGGGACTAGCGGGGATCTTC.

The chain uses TRBV5-1 and TRBJ1-2; 7 bases fit TRBD1. V gave up 5 bases and J gave up 3 bases; unmatched junction bases: 7. Looked up from germline, CDR1 is SGHRS and CDR2 is YFSETQ. The CDR3 consists of 14 residues. The CDR3 loop reads CASSNEGADYGYTF. CDR3 in DNA: TGCGCCAGCAGTAACGAGGGGGCTGACTATGGCTACACCTTC.

This clonotype was recorded a few times. This chain links TRBV5-1 with TRBJ2-1; 9 positions agree with TRBD2. This CDR3 comprises 14 residues. Germline CDR1 is SGHRS and CDR2 is YFSETQ. V trimming: 1 base; J trimming: 6 bases; junction bases outside the gene matches: 2. In nucleotides, the CDR3 is TGCGCCAGCAGCTTGCTAGCGGGGACCAATGAGCAGTTCTTC. The encoded protein is CASSLLAGTNEQFF.

This clonotype was seen a few times. The chain has TRBV5-1 and TRBJ1-4, with 11 bases identical to TRBD1. Looked up from germline, CDR1 is SGHRS and CDR2 is YFSETQ. This CDR3 contains 15 residues. J was trimmed by 8 bases and V by 4 bases; bases with no gene match: 7. The DNA of the CDR3 is TGCGCCAGCAGCGGCACCGGGACAGGGGGGGAAAAACTGTTTTTT. The encoded protein is CASSGTGTGGEKLFF. Together with reference TRBV5-1 and TRBJ1-4, the CDR3 gives the full variable domain: KAGVTQTPRYLIKTRGQQVTLSCSPISGHRSVSWYQQTPGQGLQFLFEYFSETQRNKGNFPGRFSGRQFSNSRSEMNVSTLELGDSALYLCASSGTGTGGEKLFFGSGTQLSVL.

A single count supports this clonotype. For the CDR3, the DNA is TGCAGTGCTAGCCGAGATACGCAGTATTTT. Protein sequence: CSASRDTQYF. The chain employs TRBV20-1 and TRBJ2-3; D ambiguous. Germline V gives CDR1 DFQATT, CDR2 SNEGSKA (reference sequence). The V gene lost 3 bases and the J gene lost 5 bases, with 3 bases spanning the gap. The CDR3 extends over 10 amino acids.

This clonotype was picked up a small number of times. The V and J genes are TRBV5-4 and TRBJ1-4; D gene uncertain. The germline gives CDR1 SGHNT, CDR2 YYREEE (reference sequence). V lost 0 bases to trimming and J lost 6 bases, with 15 bases between them. The CDR3 covers 16 residues. The CDR3 sequence: CASSLDAPGVDEKLFF. The CDR3 DNA follows: TGTGCCAGCAGCTTGGACGCCCCCGGGGTCGATGAAAAACTGTTTTTT.

V usage is TRBV5-1 and J usage is TRBJ1-2; 11 nucleotides agree with TRBD1. V trimming: 3 bases; J trimming: 8 bases; junction bases outside the gene matches: 9. CDR3 length: 15 residues. The V gene's germline CDR1 is SGHRS and CDR2 YFSETQ. In DNA, the CDR3 is TGCGCCAGCAGCTCTCGGACAGGGGGCTTTTCGGGCTACACCTTC. Protein: CASSSRTGGFSGYTF.

The J gene is TRBJ2-7, the V gene TRBV4-1; D not resolved. Germline assignment: CDR1 MGHRA and CDR2 YSYEKL. The CDR3 contains 14 residues. The germline V and J ends were trimmed by 4 bases and 1 base, with 11 bases remaining between them. The CDR3 region is CASSPVRQSYEQYF. DNA of the CDR3: TGCGCCAGCAGCCCAGTTAGGCAGTCCTACGAGCAGTACTTC.

The J gene is TRBJ2-1, the V gene TRBV6-2 or TRBV6-3; either TRBD1 or TRBD2 may supply D (5 bases each). Germline V CDR1 and CDR2: MNHEY, SVGEGT. V was trimmed by 6 bases and J by 2 bases, leaving 23 bases between them. The CDR3 sequence is 18 residues long. CDR3 sequence (DNA): TGTGCCAGCAGCGACACAGATTCCGGGACGGAGGCCTACAATGAGCAGTTCTTC. Translated: CASSDTDSGTEAYNEQFF.

At least ten counts were recorded for this clonotype. The genes are TRBV6-1 and TRBJ1-1; D remains unclear. The V gene lost 6 bases and the J gene lost 0 bases, with 11 bases spanning the gap. The germline V gene encodes CDR1 MNHNS and CDR2 SASEGT. This CDR3 region has 14 residues. CDR3 sequence: CASSALGMNTEAFF. The CDR3 DNA sequence: TGTGCCAGCAGCGCCCTGGGAATGAACACTGAAGCTTTCTTT.

This sequence joins TRBV5-1 and TRBJ2-3; 8 nucleotides line up with TRBD2. The CDR3 is 14 residues long. In germline, CDR1 is SGHRS, CDR2 YFSETQ. J was trimmed by 5 bases and V by 6 bases; bases with no gene match: 8. The CDR3 loop reads CASTDPGGGDTQYF. CDR3 bases: TGCGCCAGCACCGATCCCGGGGGGGGAGATACGCAGTATTTT.